This T cell receptor beta chain was documented in a study of blood T cell repertoires in COVID-19. Original methodology: Amplification with reference gene primers provided the estimates of nucleated cell counts. The data were produced by immunoSEQ multiplex PCR, yet TCRdb's version contains in-frame clones alone and is incomplete. V, J and clone size are those of that table, while D and trimming were read from the DNA. The sample consists of about 250,000 clones, approximately 90% of them appearing once. Recruitment covered about two dozen US areas and drew participants whose ages spanned 18 to 89 years. Categorization into cohorts depended on clinical history that participants reported. Recovered participants had two consecutive negative NP/OP PCR tests, healthcare professional clearance, or symptom resolution. V dropped 6 bases and J dropped 0 bases, with 10 bases sitting between them. Germline V lookup: CDR1 SGHTA, CDR2 FQGNSA. The CDR3 is 14 residues long.

V usage is TRBV7-2 and J usage is TRBJ2-3, with D possibly matching TRBD2 (6 bases). The sequenced sample was PBMCs or T cells enriched from blood (not recorded which). This TCR was sampled from a man aged 18 to 29 who had recovered from COVID-19. The CDR3 loop is CASSRDSSTDTQYF. CDR3 nucleotide sequence: TGTGCCAGCAGTCGGGACTCTAGCACAGATACGCAGTATTTT.